These 14 T cell receptor beta chains came from one sample sequenced in a study of cytomegalovirus exposure and HLA in healthy donors. PCR amplification relied on 60 Vbeta primers (plus 13 Jbeta primers). Data came from immunoSEQ multiplex PCR; TCRdb stores just in-frame clones and leaves some out. The sample has 160,000 or so clones, about three quarters seen once. Source material: PBMCs. The receptors come from a female donor in good health and CMV-seronegative.

V usage is TRBV7-2 and J usage is TRBJ1-1; D unresolved. The germline V gene encodes CDR1 SGHTA and CDR2 FQGNSA. Trimming pared 4 bases from V and 5 bases from J, leaving 14 bases between. The CDR3 runs to 14 residues. This chain's CDR3 is CASSWGGPSTEAFF. CDR3 sequence (DNA): TGTGCCAGCAGCTGGGGAGGCCCGAGTACTGAAGCTTTCTTT.

V usage is TRBV19 and J usage is TRBJ1-2, with D perhaps matching TRBD1 (5 bases). The CDR3 has 12 amino acids. The V end lost 10 bases, the J end lost 7 bases, and 16 bases lay between the germline ends. Germline V gives CDR1 LNHDA, CDR2 SQIVND (reference sequence). The CDR3 is CATSREGRGYTF. The CDR3 region has the DNA TGTGCCACCAGCAGGGAAGGACGTGGCTACACCTTC.

This clone has just a few counts. The V gene is TRBV15, the J gene TRBJ2-5; D not certain. The better agreement between TRBJ2-7 and the DNA end casts doubt on the J call. CDR1 LNHNV and CDR2 YYDKDF come from the germline V gene (reference sequence). This CDR3 has 15 amino acids. The chain's CDR3 is CATSRDSDGPYEQYF. In DNA, the CDR3 is TGTGCCACCAGCAGAGATTCGGATGGGCCCTACGAGCAGTACTTC.

The sample holds a few counts of this clone. V is TRBV28 and J is TRBJ1-1; D may be TRBD1 (5 bases). Trimming cost V 6 bases and J 5 bases, with 19 bases left between them. CDR1 is MDHEN and CDR2 is SYDVKM in the germline V gene. The CDR3 extends over 15 amino acids. The CDR3 DNA sequence: TGTGCCAGCAGGACGGCAGGCAGGGATAGAACTGAAGCTTTCTTT. Its protein is CASRTAGRDRTEAFF.

This clone turned up a few times. This chain connects TRBV6-5 to TRBJ1-2; 7 nucleotides line up with TRBD1. From germline, CDR1 is MNHEY and CDR2 SVGAGI. The J segment lost 2 bases and the V segment lost 5 bases, leaving 2 bases of the junction unmatched. The CDR3 has 13 residues. In DNA form, the CDR3 reads TGTGCCAGCAGTATACAGGGGAACTATGGCTACACCTTC. Translating it yields CASSIQGNYGYTF.

The chain employs TRBV11-3 and TRBJ2-3, with D possibly TRBD1 on 6 matching bases. The V gene's germline CDR1 is SGHNT and CDR2 YENEEA. V gave up 5 bases and J gave up 1 base, with 7 bases separating them. CDR3 length: 13 residues. Here the CDR3 reads CASSPGGTDTQYF. CDR3 coding DNA: TGTGCCAGCAGCCCAGGGGGCACAGATACGCAGTATTTT.

This clone appeared once. The CDR3 nucleotides are TGTGCCATAGGACTAGCTAGCACAGATACGCAGTATTTT. Translation gives CAIGLASTDTQYF. V and J are TRBV6-5 and TRBJ2-3; TRBD2 matches at 8 bases. The CDR3 covers 13 residues. In germline, CDR1 is MNHEY, CDR2 SVGAGI. The ends lost 10 bases at V and 0 bases at J; junction bases unmatched: 3.

This clone was detected only a few times. V gene TRBV10-3 combines with J gene TRBJ2-3; a possible D gene is TRBD1 (5 bases). Germline lookup yields CDR1 ENHRY and CDR2 SYGVKD. The V and J ends lost 2 bases and 3 bases respectively, with 6 bases between them. The CDR3 has 13 amino acids. The CDR3 DNA is TGTGCCATCAGTGAGGGGGCTACAGATACGCAGTATTTT. Translation gives CAISEGATDTQYF.

This chain uses TRBV27 with TRBJ1-4; D is unresolved. Germline-derived CDR1 and CDR2 are MNHEY and SMNVEV (reference sequence). V was pared by 3 bases and J by 2 bases, with 7 bases between. This CDR3 is 14 amino acids long. The CDR3 nucleotides read TGTGCCAGCAGTTTTATCGGGACTAATGAAAAACTGTTTTTT. Its protein is CASSFIGTNEKLFF.

V gene TRBV30 combines with J gene TRBJ1-1; D is undetermined. The V end was cut by 1 base, the J end by 0 bases, with 12 bases between. CDR1 GTSNPN and CDR2 SVGIG come from the germline V gene (reference sequence). The CDR3 runs 15 residues. CDR3 protein: CAWSETGAMNTEAFF. CDR3 sequence (DNA): TGTGCCTGGAGTGAAACCGGAGCTATGAACACTGAAGCTTTCTTT.

The genes are TRBV5-1 and TRBJ1-2, with D possibly matching TRBD1 (6 bases). The CDR3 has 14 amino acids. Trimming shortened V by 1 base and J by 2 bases, and 9 bases separated the two germline ends. Germline V CDR1 and CDR2: SGHRS, YFSETQ. The CDR3 nucleotides are TGCGCCAGCAGCTTGTCGACAGGAAACTATGGCTACACCTTC. Translation: CASSLSTGNYGYTF.

The chain uses TRBV6-5 and TRBJ2-1, with 11 bases fitting TRBD1. From germline, CDR1 is MNHEY and CDR2 SVGAGI. This CDR3 contains 16 residues. V dropped 4 bases and J dropped 3; count of bases not matched to a gene: 5. The CDR3 nucleotides are TGTGCCAGCAGTTCTCTCGGGACAGGGGGCTACAATGAGCAGTTCTTC. Translating it yields CASSSLGTGGYNEQFF.

This clone was detected once. V gene TRBV6-5 combines with J gene TRBJ1-3; D remains unclear. Trimming took off 0 bases at V and 0 bases at J, with 9 bases between the two ends. The CDR3 is 16 amino acids. The germline CDR1 and CDR2 sequences are MNHEY and SVGAGI. The CDR3 nucleotides are TGTGCCAGCAGTTACTCGAGAGAGTCCTCTGGAAACACCATATATTTT. This codes for CASSYSRESSGNTIYF.

This clone appeared once. The chain employs TRBV5-6 and TRBJ1-2, with D tentatively TRBD1 (5 bases). V lost 6 bases and J 7 bases, leaving 13 bases between the germline ends. Germline lookup yields CDR1 SGHDT and CDR2 YYEEEE. The CDR3 is 12 residues long. The CDR3 protein is CASNSRGGGYTF. In nucleotides, the CDR3 is TGTGCCAGCAACTCGCGGGGGGGTGGCTACACCTTC.